These T cell receptor beta chains were read from a single sample in a study of blood T cell repertoires in COVID-19. The assay was immunoSEQ multiplex PCR, and TCRdb's table has in-frame clones only and misses some. Of under 200,000 clones detected, roughly 82% appear once; the ten largest clones hold 4.5% to 6.5%. Sequenced input: PBMCs or T cells enriched from blood (not recorded which). Receptors originate from a woman aged 55-70 years with acute COVID-19. Each CDR3 is given with its conserved first and last residue. A D gene is named only where the DNA matches it firmly. Only some rows state a clone size, as once, few, many or a class for expanded clones.

D	V	J	size	DNA	CDR3
.	TRBV21-1	TRBJ2-2	.	TGTGCCAGCAGCAAAGAGGACAGAAACGGCACCGGGGAGCTGTTTTTT	CASSKEDRNGTGELFF
TRBD2	TRBV18	TRBJ2-3	.	TGTGCCAGCTCACGCGAAGGCGGGGGGGCAGGAGATACGCAGTATTTT	CASSREGGGAGDTQYF
.	TRBV12-3/TRBV12-4	TRBJ1-2	.	TGTGCCAGCAGCCGACAGGAGATCTATGGCTACACCTTC	CASSRQEIYGYTF
TRBD1	TRBV6-2/TRBV6-3	TRBJ1-5	.	TGTGCCAGCAGTTACCCCAGGGACAGGGATCAGCCCCAGCATTTT	CASSYPRDRDQPQHF
TRBD2	TRBV7-9	TRBJ2-3	.	TGTGCCAGCAGCGCTTGGACTAGCGGGGTTACAGATACGCAGTATTTT	CASSAWTSGVTDTQYF
.	TRBV5-1	TRBJ2-7	few	TGCGCCAGCAGCCCCGGACAGGCCGGAGGAGGGGAGCAGTACTTC	CASSPGQAGGGEQYF
.	TRBV28	TRBJ1-5	.	TGTGCCAGCAGTTTGGGGTGGGGGGACCGCAATCAGCCCCAGCATTTT	CASSLGWGDRNQPQHF
TRBD2	TRBV4-2	TRBJ2-1	.	TGTGCCAGCAGCCAAGATCTAGCGGGGGGGCCAAAGTTCTTC	CASSQDLAGGPKFF
TRBD1	TRBV7-8	TRBJ1-2	.	TGTGCCAGCAGCTTAGCAACAGGGGATGGCTACACCTTC	CASSLATGDGYTF
.	TRBV7-2	TRBJ1-5	.	TGTGCCAGCAGCTTAGATCCAGGGTTCAATCAGCCCCAGCATTTT	CASSLDPGFNQPQHF
.	TRBV7-2	TRBJ1-6	.	TGTGCCAGCAGCGCCCGGGACACGGACAAATCACCCCTCCACTTT	CASSARDTDKSPLHF
.	TRBV4-1	TRBJ1-6	.	TGCGCCAGCAGCCAAGATCCTCAAGCGTCCTATAATTCACCCCTCCACTTT	CASSQDPQASYNSPLHF
TRBD1	TRBV2	TRBJ2-7	once	TGTGCCAGCAGCGAGGACAGGATCTACGAGCAGTACTTC	CASSEDRIYEQYF
.	TRBV19	TRBJ1-1	.	TGTGCCAGTAGCCCTGGCGGCACTGAAGCTTTCTTT	CASSPGGTEAFF
.	TRBV19	TRBJ2-1	.	TGTGCCAGTAGTCAAGCGACCTACAATGAGCAGTTCTTC	CASSQATYNEQFF
TRBD1	TRBV7-8	TRBJ1-2	.	TGTGCCAGCAGCTTAGGCCGGGACAGGTCTAACTATGGCTACACCTTC	CASSLGRDRSNYGYTF
.	TRBV4-3	TRBJ1-6	.	TGCGCCAGCAGCCAAGATCTAGTGGAATCACCCCTCCACTTT	CASSQDLVESPLHF
TRBD1	TRBV6-2/TRBV6-3	TRBJ1-1	.	TGTGCCAGCAGTTTCCCAAGGACAGGGGGGGACACTGAAGCTTTCTTT	CASSFPRTGGDTEAFF
.	TRBV7-2	TRBJ2-5	.	TGTGCCAGCAGCTTGTTGGGGAGGCGGGAAGAGACCCAGTACTTC	CASSLLGRREETQYF
.	TRBV7-2	TRBJ1-2	.	TGTGCCAGCAGCCTGAGTTTTGAGTATGGCTACACCTTC	CASSLSFEYGYTF
TRBD2	TRBV5-1	TRBJ2-1	.	TGCGCCAGCAGCCCCGGACGGGGGGGGCCCAATGAGCAGTTCTTC	CASSPGRGGPNEQFF
TRBD2	TRBV30	TRBJ2-7	.	TGTGCCTGGAGGTCGGGAGGACTCTACGAGCAGTACTTC	CAWRSGGLYEQYF
.	TRBV10-3	TRBJ2-5	once	TGTGCCATCAGTGGCGGGACAGAGGGAGAGACCCAGTACTTC	CAISGGTEGETQYF
TRBD1	TRBV5-8	TRBJ2-1	.	TGTGCCAGCAGCTTGGCACAGGGGAATAACAATGAGCAGTTCTTC	CASSLAQGNNNEQFF
TRBD1	TRBV5-4	TRBJ2-6	.	TGTGCCAGCAGCTTGGGAGGGGGCGCGGGGGCCAACGTCCTGACTTTC	CASSLGGGAGANVLTF
TRBD1	TRBV27	TRBJ1-6	.	TGTGCCAGCCTCCCCGGGGACAGGGGAGGAAATTCACCCCTCCACTTT	CASLPGDRGGNSPLHF
.	TRBV27	TRBJ1-3	.	TGTGCCAGCAGTTCCCTCTCGGGTACTGGAAACACCATATATTTT	CASSSLSGTGNTIYF
.	TRBV19	TRBJ1-6	few	TGTGCCAGTAGTGTCGACAGGATCTCCTATAATTCACCCCTCCACTTT	CASSVDRISYNSPLHF
TRBD2	TRBV5-1	TRBJ2-1	.	TGCGCCAGCAGCCCCTTACTAGCGGGGCCTTACAATGAGCAGTTCTTC	CASSPLLAGPYNEQFF
TRBD1	TRBV18	TRBJ2-2	once	TGTGCCAGCTCACCATTTAAGGTGGCCCGCCCGGGACAGGCGTCCCGGCCCGGGGAGCTGTTTTTT	CASSPFKVARPGQASRPGELFF
TRBD1	TRBV27	TRBJ2-2	many	TGTGCCAGCAGTTTACTTCAGGGGGCATGGACCGGGGAGCTGTTTTTT	CASSLLQGAWTGELFF
TRBD2	TRBV27	TRBJ2-1	.	TGTGCCAGCAGTTCCCTAGCGGGAGGCCTATACAATGAGCAGTTCTTC	CASSSLAGGLYNEQFF
.	TRBV4-1	TRBJ1-3	.	TGCGCCAGCAGCCAAGGGAGGAGAAAGGGGGCTGGAAACACCATATATTTT	CASSQGRRKGAGNTIYF
TRBD1	TRBV11-3	TRBJ2-1	.	TGTGCCAGCAGTCCCTCGGGACAGGGGGCCAGTGAGCAGTTCTTC	CASSPSGQGASEQFF
TRBD2	TRBV7-6	TRBJ2-5	.	TGTGCCAGCAGCCTTAGCGGGGGGGCCAAGACCCAGTACTTC	CASSLSGGAKTQYF
.	TRBV10-3	TRBJ2-1	.	TGTGCCATCAGGACAGACGCTTACAATGAGCAGTTCTTC	CAIRTDAYNEQFF
TRBD1	TRBV27	TRBJ1-1	.	TGTGCCAGCAGTTTATTAGGACAGGCCGAAGCTTTCTTT	CASSLLGQAEAFF
.	TRBV9	TRBJ2-3	.	TGTGCCAGCACCCCGGTGGGGGCGGGGGCCCTCTCCTCCCGCACAGATACGCAGTATTTT	CASTPVGAGALSSRTDTQYF
.	TRBV30	TRBJ2-1	.	TGTGCCTGGAGTCGCGGGGGCGGGTACAATGAGCAGTTCTTC	CAWSRGGGYNEQFF
.	TRBV2	TRBJ1-3	.	TGTGCCAGCAGTGAAGGACCCGGGGGTTCTGGAAACACCATATATTTT	CASSEGPGGSGNTIYF